This T cell receptor beta chain was captured in a study of PD-L1 blockade in urothelial cancer listed by TCRdb under 2017. About the full investigation: Therapy was started at some point between 2012 and 2014 for all patients, and atezolizumab 1,200 mg was administered intravenously every 3 weeks. Tumor samples gave a median of roughly 1,400 T cells and roughly 1,100 unique TCRs, with a median clonality of 0.096 and T cell proportion of around 0.1. About nine tenths of the roughly 29 patients were males with bladder-origin urothelial cancer, and about 65% of the roughly 30 reported a prior smoking history. Pretreatment blood TCR-seq was available for about 27 patients, at least one posttreatment blood collection was obtained for around 25 patients, and tumor TCR-seq was available for around 25 patients. Somatic, immune and clinical correlates of response to PD-L1 blockade with atezolizumab in urothelial cancer were the focus of an exploratory multi-omic analysis. Durable clinical benefit meant progression-free survival longer than 6 months, and TCR features were also tested against progression-free and overall survival. In the same patients, pretreatment tumors underwent whole exome sequencing and RNA sequencing in addition to TCR sequencing. Durable clinical benefit was achieved by nine patients but not by the remaining 20. Five patients were excluded from tumor TCR analyses because tumors from two patients failed quality control and tumor was unavailable for three patients. Pretreatment tumor samples and matched peripheral blood, collected serially before and after atezolizumab treatment, underwent TCR sequencing. An ECOG performance status of 0 or 1 was recorded for the patients, and 0 to 3 prior chemotherapy regimens had been received by the patients.

Worth noting for this clone: This clone's antigen is unknown. There are no base qualities to consult, and no much larger clone falls within one base.

The time point label for this specimen denotes: pretreatment tumor sample. The cohort comprised 30 or so patients with locally advanced or metastatic urothelial carcinoma treated at Memorial Sloan Kettering on a trial protocol. All tumor tissue used for sequencing was obtained before atezolizumab dosing. The Qiagen DNeasy Blood extraction kit was used to purify genomic DNA from total PBMCs and tumor samples. Each PCR received spiked-in synthetic TCR analog templates so that absolute template abundance could be estimated from read counts. In FFPE tumors, housekeeping genes were amplified and quantified as a way to estimate usable DNA and compute T cell fraction. The immunoSEQ assay used bias-controlled V and J gene primers to amplify TCRbeta CDR3 regions from genomic DNA. Rearranged TCRbeta segments were sequenced at approximately 20X coverage. The source study handled its data this way. Clustering was used to correct sequencing errors, and CDR3s were annotated against IMGT to assign V, D and J genes. Only productive TCRbeta rearrangements were used in downstream analyses, excluding out-of-frame or stop-codon sequences. Clonality was computed as one minus Shannon entropy normalized by the log of the number of unique productive sequences. Clones differing between time points or between blood and tumor were identified using Fisher's exact test with Benjamini-Hochberg correction, with an adjusted p below 0.01 applied as the threshold. TCRdb limited this immuneACCESS table to in-frame rearrangements with V and J called. A share of clones is missing; checked studies link under half to unresolved V genes, and the rest is unexplained. V, J and clone size derive from that table, while D and trimming were established from the DNA sequence. Across this sample there are about 35,000 clones, with roughly a third seen only once. About 9.8% of the sample goes to the ten largest clones.

Beyond this particular receptor, the publication reports: Because the sample size was small (n ≈ 27) and many of the analyses were exploratory, the results are meant to be hypothesis-generating. Tumor samples were FFPE, not collected immediately before treatment, and only one sample per patient was used, possibly missing heterogeneity. The proportion of tumor-infiltrating T lymphocytes was higher in patients with durable benefit (n of about 26, Mann-Whitney p = 0.047). Patients with durable benefit showed greater expansion of tumor-associated TCR clones in peripheral blood 3 weeks after starting treatment (n of about 20, p = 0.022).

Sequencing was performed on tumor tissue, taken before atezolizumab (anti-PD-L1) treatment. The sequence derives from a man in his sixties with urothelial cancer.

The CDR3 sequence is CASSSNTLNTEAFF. The DNA sequence is TGCGCCAGCAGCTCTAATACACTGAACACTGAAGCTTTCTTT. The V gene is TRBV5-1 and the J gene is TRBJ1-1; the D gene assignment is ambiguous. The CDR3 runs 14 residues from the cysteine to the phenylalanine. The DNA shown is the 42-base CDR3, in frame from base 1. Taken from the germline V gene, the CDR1 and CDR2 loops are SGHRS and YFSETQ. V is shortened by 3 bases, J by 0 bases, and the region joining them spans 9 bases. The entire variable domain, with the stretches around the CDR3 drawn from the reference TRBV5-1 and TRBJ1-1 proteins, is KAGVTQTPRYLIKTRGQQVTLSCSPISGHRSVSWYQQTPGQGLQFLFEYFSETQRNKGNFPGRFSGRQFSNSRSEMNVSTLELGDSALYLCASSSNTLNTEAFFGQGTRLTVV.